The clone carrying this T cell receptor beta chain was observed many times. The antigen is unknown. The data derive from a study of breast tumors, draining lymph nodes, adjacent tissues. Whole-study findings and limits: The lymph node origin of tumor T cells was framed as consistent with a hypothesis, not demonstrated. Data fit most tumor T cells coming from lymph node, expanding in tumor. Compared with basal-like, luminal-like tumors shared significantly more repertoire with nontumor tissue.

TCRdb re-called the multiplex PCR reads through MiXCR, storing one row per CDR3 protein. This table has roughly 80,000 distinct CDR3 sequences, 15% to 20% appearing once. Axillary draining lymph nodes of breast cancer patients supplied the node samples. Trimming cost V 2 bases and J 10 bases, with 9 bases left between them. The CDR3 is made up of 13 amino acids. J is TRBJ1-6 and V is TRBV12-3 or TRBV12-4; D possibly corresponds to TRBD1 (5 bases). The material sequenced was axillary lymph node tissue. This receptor was identified in a female donor with breast cancer. Some clones in this sample may be carry-over from other donors' samples. The CDR3 is CASSLRDPSPLHF. The CDR3 coding sequence is TGTGCCAGCAGTTTACGGGACCCCTCACCCCTCCACTTT.